A selection of T cell receptor beta chains follows, all from one sample in a study of T-cell memory formation after mild COVID-19. In TCRdb, the 5' RACE reads were re-called with MiXCR into one record per CDR3 protein. Of just over 300,000 distinct CDR3 sequences in the sample, approximately 20% were seen once. Sequencing input: PBMCs or a T cell subset sorted from them (not recorded which). Every receptor here comes from a man between 18 and 35 years old who had mild COVID-19 (a few samples of this study predate the infection). Cell type and time point are not known. CDR3s include the opening cysteine and the closing phenylalanine or tryptophan. Each record gives: clone size, V gene, CDR3 length, J gene, D gene, CDR3 DNA, CDR3 protein. D genes are given only for firm matches. Size is omitted from some rows. Given values are once, few, many or a class for expanded clones.

abundance: many; v_gene: TRBV30; len: 14; j_gene: TRBJ1-4; d_gene: -; CDR3nt: TGTGCCTGGAGTGTCCAGGGGTCGGGTGAAAAACTGTTTTTT; CDR3aa: CAWSVQGSGEKLFF
abundance: -; v_gene: TRBV24-1; len: 18; j_gene: TRBJ2-3; d_gene: TRBD2; CDR3nt: TGTGCCACCAGTGATTTGCGGGTAGCGGGGGGATCCACAGATACGCAGTATTTT; CDR3aa: CATSDLRVAGGSTDTQYF
abundance: -; v_gene: TRBV12-3/TRBV12-4; len: 14; j_gene: TRBJ1-4; d_gene: -; CDR3nt: TGTGCCAGCAGCCCGGGGACTTCCAATGAAAAACTGTTTTTT; CDR3aa: CASSPGTSNEKLFF
abundance: -; v_gene: TRBV7-9; len: 16; j_gene: TRBJ2-1; d_gene: -; CDR3nt: TGTGCCAGCAGCTTAGGCCCGCCCGGGGCTGTAGATGAGCAGTTCTTC; CDR3aa: CASSLGPPGAVDEQFF
abundance: -; v_gene: TRBV10-3; len: 17; j_gene: TRBJ1-2; d_gene: TRBD1; CDR3nt: TGTGCCATCACCCAATCCGGAGAGACAGGGTGCTACTATGGCTACACCTTC; CDR3aa: CAITQSGETGCYYGYTF
abundance: few; v_gene: TRBV7-6; len: 15; j_gene: TRBJ1-4; d_gene: -; CDR3nt: TGTGCCAGCAGCTTAGGACAGGTTATTAATGAAAAACTGTTTTTT; CDR3aa: CASSLGQVINEKLFF
abundance: few; v_gene: TRBV7-6; len: 14; j_gene: TRBJ2-7; d_gene: TRBD2; CDR3nt: TGTGCCAGCAACCCGGGCGGGGGGCTGAGCGAGCAGTACTTC; CDR3aa: CASNPGGGLSEQYF
abundance: few; v_gene: TRBV7-3; len: 14; j_gene: TRBJ2-2; d_gene: TRBD1; CDR3nt: TGTGCCAGCAGCCCAACAGGGACAGACGGGGAGCTGTTTTTT; CDR3aa: CASSPTGTDGELFF
abundance: -; v_gene: TRBV20-1; len: 16; j_gene: TRBJ1-5; d_gene: TRBD1; CDR3nt: TGCAGTGCTAGAGATGGGTTGGCAGGGGGATATCAGCCCCAGCATTTT; CDR3aa: CSARDGLAGGYQPQHF
abundance: -; v_gene: TRBV7-9; len: 15; j_gene: TRBJ1-1; d_gene: TRBD1; CDR3nt: TGTGCCAGCAGCCACTGGGACAGGGGAATAAGTGAAGCTTTCTTT; CDR3aa: CASSHWDRGISEAFF
abundance: -; v_gene: TRBV5-1; len: 15; j_gene: TRBJ2-5; d_gene: TRBD1; CDR3nt: TGCGCCAGCAGCCCTCTCACAGGGGAGAGTGAGACCCAGTACTTC; CDR3aa: CASSPLTGESETQYF
abundance: few; v_gene: TRBV20-1; len: 15; j_gene: TRBJ2-1; d_gene: -; CDR3nt: TGCAGTGCTAGACGCCCTGACAGAGGTGGCAATGAGCAGTTCTTC; CDR3aa: CSARRPDRGGNEQFF
abundance: -; v_gene: TRBV4-3; len: 14; j_gene: TRBJ1-1; d_gene: -; CDR3nt: TGCGCCAGCAGCCAAGATTTGACTGTGACTGAAGCTTTCTTT; CDR3aa: CASSQDLTVTEAFF
abundance: -; v_gene: TRBV12-3/TRBV12-4; len: 14; j_gene: TRBJ1-2; d_gene: -; CDR3nt: TGTGCCAGCAGTCAGCGACAGCTCCAGGGGGGCTACACCTTC; CDR3aa: CASSQRQLQGGYTF
abundance: -; v_gene: TRBV4-3; len: 15; j_gene: TRBJ2-3; d_gene: -; CDR3nt: TGCGCCAGCAGCCGCACAGTAACTAGCACAGATACGCAGTATTTT; CDR3aa: CASSRTVTSTDTQYF
abundance: -; v_gene: TRBV7-3; len: 14; j_gene: TRBJ2-3; d_gene: TRBD1; CDR3nt: TGTGCCAGCAGCTCGGGACAGGGGTCAGATACGCAGTATTTT; CDR3aa: CASSSGQGSDTQYF
abundance: -; v_gene: TRBV9; len: 14; j_gene: TRBJ1-3; d_gene: -; CDR3nt: TGTGCCAGCAGCGTAGTGGGAGCTGGAAACACCATATATTTT; CDR3aa: CASSVVGAGNTIYF
abundance: -; v_gene: TRBV7-6; len: 14; j_gene: TRBJ2-5; d_gene: -; CDR3nt: TGTGCCAGCAGCTTAGGTAGCTGGGCGGAGACCCAGTACTTC; CDR3aa: CASSLGSWAETQYF
abundance: -; v_gene: TRBV20-1; len: 10; j_gene: TRBJ2-1; d_gene: -; CDR3nt: TGCAGTGCTAGATCGGTTGAGCAGTTCTTC; CDR3aa: CSARSVEQFF
abundance: -; v_gene: TRBV5-1; len: 16; j_gene: TRBJ2-2; d_gene: -; CDR3nt: TGCGCCAGCAGCTTGGTCCCGGGTCAGAACACCGGGGAGCTGTTTTTT; CDR3aa: CASSLVPGQNTGELFF
abundance: few; v_gene: TRBV6-5; len: 12; j_gene: TRBJ1-2; d_gene: -; CDR3nt: TGTGCCAGCAGTTACGGCTCAGGCGTTTACACCTTC; CDR3aa: CASSYGSGVYTF
abundance: few; v_gene: TRBV7-2; len: 15; j_gene: TRBJ2-2; d_gene: TRBD2; CDR3nt: TGTGCCAGCAGCTTAGAATTGCTAGCGGTCGGGGAGCTGTTTTTT; CDR3aa: CASSLELLAVGELFF
abundance: -; v_gene: TRBV29-1; len: 10; j_gene: TRBJ2-2; d_gene: -; CDR3nt: TGCAGCGCCATCACCGGGGAGCTGTTTTTT; CDR3aa: CSAITGELFF
abundance: few; v_gene: TRBV5-1; len: 16; j_gene: TRBJ2-3; d_gene: -; CDR3nt: TGCGCCAGTCGGGGCCGGACAGCTTCGGGCACAGATACGCAGTATTTT; CDR3aa: CASRGRTASGTDTQYF
abundance: -; v_gene: TRBV6-4; len: 15; j_gene: TRBJ2-1; d_gene: TRBD2; CDR3nt: TGTGCCAGCAGTGACGCTAGCGGGGCATACAATGAGCAGTTCTTC; CDR3aa: CASSDASGAYNEQFF
abundance: -; v_gene: TRBV10-3; len: 15; j_gene: TRBJ2-5; d_gene: -; CDR3nt: TGTGCCATCAGTGAGTCGGAGAACAGACAAGAGACCCAGTACTTC; CDR3aa: CAISESENRQETQYF
abundance: few; v_gene: TRBV4-1; len: 15; j_gene: TRBJ2-7; d_gene: -; CDR3nt: TGCGCCAGCAGCCAAGATGGTTTTCAGGGTAGGGAGCAGTACTTC; CDR3aa: CASSQDGFQGREQYF
abundance: few; v_gene: TRBV11-2; len: 15; j_gene: TRBJ1-1; d_gene: TRBD1; CDR3nt: TGTGCCAGCAGCCCGAATAGCCCAGGGGGGACTGAAGCTTTCTTT; CDR3aa: CASSPNSPGGTEAFF